This entry features one T cell receptor beta chain sequence. What it binds is unknown. The CDR3 is 13 amino acids. CDR1 SGHDT and CDR2 YYEEEE come from the germline V gene. V was clipped by 4 bases and J by 9 bases, with 14 bases between them. The data were produced by immunoSEQ multiplex PCR, yet TCRdb's version contains in-frame clones alone and is incomplete. The table lists tens of thousands of clones, approximately 90% of them singletons. This sample was included in a study of identifying expanded T cells in peripheral blood. Findings and caveats of the study: Variance in clone template counts between roughly two-week samples significantly increased with total template count across all healthy donors. Technical replicates showed about 1.1 changed clones; approximately two weeks roughly 16; four weeks 19.

Collection occurred without any documented infections or immune events in donors. The sequence derives from a person aged 18-70 years in good health. The sample taken for sequencing was blood. V and J are TRBV5-6 and TRBJ1-5; weak D call: TRBD1 (5 bases). CDR3 nucleotide sequence: TGTGCCAGCAGCCCGGGGGGGAAGGGGCCCCAGCATTTT. Its translation: CASSPGGKGPQHF.